Listed below are T cell receptor beta chains from one sample, sequenced in a study of technical replicates of blood from a few donors. The assay was immunoSEQ multiplex PCR, and TCRdb's table has in-frame clones only and misses some. The sample has some 70,000 clones, around nine tenths seen once. The sequencing input was T cells isolated from PBMCs. The origin of the receptors is a human donor in good health. The CDR3 runs from the conserved cysteine through the conserved F or W. A D gene is named only where the DNA matches it firmly. Clone size, where shown, is once, few, many, or a class for clones that have expanded.

clone_size	j_call	cdr3_length	d_call	v_call	cdr3_aa	cdr3_nt
NA	TRBJ2-7	14	TRBD1	TRBV27	CASSLRQGAYEQYF	TGTGCCAGCAGTTTGCGACAGGGGGCCTACGAGCAGTACTTC
once	TRBJ1-3	14	TRBD1	TRBV6-1	CASSGQGSGNTIYF	TGTGCCAGCAGTGGACAGGGGTCTGGAAACACCATATATTTT
NA	TRBJ1-5	13	NA	TRBV2	CASTLPGYQPQHF	TGTGCCAGCACCCTTCCAGGTTATCAGCCCCAGCATTTT
NA	TRBJ1-1	14	NA	TRBV19	CASSWGEGNTEAFF	TGTGCCAGTAGTTGGGGGGAGGGGAACACTGAAGCTTTCTTT
NA	TRBJ2-7	14	TRBD2	TRBV27	CASSLVAGPREQYF	TGTGCCAGCAGTTTAGTAGCGGGACCGAGGGAGCAGTACTTC
NA	TRBJ2-3	18	TRBD2	TRBV7-3	CASSPLSGRAVSTDTQYF	TGTGCCAGCAGCCCTCTTTCCGGGAGGGCCGTGAGCACAGATACGCAGTATTTT
NA	TRBJ1-1	11	NA	TRBV7-9	CASSLLPEAFF	TGTGCCAGCAGCTTACTTCCCGAAGCTTTCTTT
NA	TRBJ2-7	13	NA	TRBV5-5	CASSLGGHYEQYF	TGTGCCAGCAGCTTGGGCGGGCACTACGAGCAGTACTTC
once	TRBJ1-4	13	TRBD1	TRBV7-8	CASSLRQGTKLFF	TGTGCCAGCAGCTTACGACAGGGCACAAAACTGTTTTTT
NA	TRBJ2-4	16	TRBD1	TRBV11-2	CASSFLDRDRKNIQYF	TGTGCCAGCAGCTTCCTGGACCGGGACAGGAAAAACATTCAGTACTTC
NA	TRBJ2-3	14	NA	TRBV19	CASSRGQDTDTQYF	TGTGCCAGTAGTAGGGGGCAGGACACAGATACGCAGTATTTT
NA	TRBJ2-1	15	NA	TRBV4-1	CASSQDRESYNEQFF	TGCGCCAGCAGCCAAGATCGGGAGTCTTACAATGAGCAGTTCTTC
few	TRBJ1-1	11	NA	TRBV4-1	CASSQDVEAFF	TGCGCCAGCAGCCAAGACGTGGAAGCTTTCTTT
NA	TRBJ1-1	16	TRBD1	TRBV5-1	CASSLAPGQMNTEAFF	TGCGCCAGCAGCTTGGCACCGGGACAGATGAACACTGAAGCTTTCTTT
once	TRBJ2-5	12	NA	TRBV19	CASSTDQETQYF	TGTGCCAGTAGTACGGACCAAGAGACCCAGTACTTC
NA	TRBJ1-1	13	NA	TRBV6-4	CASSVGGNTEAFF	TGTGCCAGCAGTGTCGGAGGGAACACTGAAGCTTTCTTT
NA	TRBJ2-1	14	TRBD2	TRBV30	CAWSDGGGSHEQFF	TGTGCCTGGAGTGATGGGGGAGGGTCCCATGAGCAGTTCTTC
NA	TRBJ1-1	13	TRBD1	TRBV6-4	CASSEAGGTEAFF	TGTGCCAGCAGTGAGGCAGGGGGCACTGAAGCTTTCTTT
NA	TRBJ2-5	16	TRBD2	TRBV25-1	CASSELGSGSQETQYF	TGTGCCAGCAGTGAATTGGGTAGCGGGAGTCAAGAGACCCAGTACTTC
NA	TRBJ1-5	15	NA	TRBV27	CASSSRGYSNQPQHF	TGTGCCAGCAGTTCACGGGGGTATAGCAATCAGCCCCAGCATTTT
NA	TRBJ2-3	17	TRBD2	TRBV7-2	CASSSPTSGRTTDTQYF	TGTGCCAGCAGCTCTCCGACTAGCGGGAGGACCACAGATACGCAGTATTTT
NA	TRBJ1-2	16	NA	TRBV6-4	CASSPGVGALDYGYTF	TGTGCCAGCAGCCCTGGAGTGGGGGCGCTGGATTATGGCTACACCTTC
NA	TRBJ1-4	14	NA	TRBV28	CASSLVQEGEKLFF	TGTGCCAGCAGTTTAGTACAGGAGGGTGAAAAACTGTTTTTT
NA	TRBJ2-7	15	TRBD1	TRBV11-2	CASRRPGQLTYEQYF	TGTGCCAGCAGAAGACCGGGACAGCTGACCTACGAGCAGTACTTC
NA	TRBJ2-5	16	NA	TRBV7-9	CASSSTFRARQETQYF	TGTGCCAGCAGCTCGACCTTCAGGGCCCGTCAAGAGACCCAGTACTTC
NA	TRBJ1-3	15	TRBD1	TRBV7-9	CASSPDRASGNTIYF	TGTGCCAGCAGCCCGGACAGGGCCTCTGGAAACACCATATATTTT
NA	TRBJ2-3	17	TRBD2	TRBV7-3	CASSLSHSSGRTDTQYF	TGTGCCAGCAGCTTATCTCACTCTAGCGGGAGAACAGATACGCAGTATTTT
NA	TRBJ2-7	15	TRBD2	TRBV7-9	CASSLGTSGDYEQYF	TGTGCCAGCAGCTTAGGTACTAGCGGTGACTACGAGCAGTACTTC
NA	TRBJ2-5	16	NA	TRBV12-5	CASGLGVGGFQETQYF	TGTGCTAGTGGTTTGGGAGTAGGGGGATTCCAAGAGACCCAGTACTTC
NA	TRBJ1-4	15	TRBD1	TRBV18	CASSPPDREAEKLFF	TGTGCCAGCTCACCACCGGACAGGGAGGCTGAAAAACTGTTTTTT
NA	TRBJ2-1	14	NA	TRBV12-5	CASGSGSSYNEQFF	TGTGCTAGTGGGTCCGGGAGCTCCTACAATGAGCAGTTCTTC
NA	TRBJ2-1	13	NA	TRBV5-1	CASSLRGLNEQFF	TGCGCCAGCAGCTTGAGAGGGCTCAATGAGCAGTTCTTC
NA	TRBJ2-3	16	TRBD2	TRBV7-3	CASSPNPGLDTDTQYF	TGTGCCAGCAGCCCTAACCCCGGACTAGACACAGATACGCAGTATTTT
once	TRBJ1-3	14	TRBD1	TRBV5-5	CASSGPGGRNTIYF	TGTGCCAGCAGCGGACCAGGGGGACGAAACACCATATATTTT
NA	TRBJ2-3	14	TRBD2	TRBV11-2	CASRGTSGTDTQYF	TGTGCCAGCAGGGGGACTAGCGGCACAGATACGCAGTATTTT
NA	TRBJ2-7	15	NA	TRBV7-3	CASSPHSSFSYEQYF	TGTGCCAGCAGCCCCCATTCCAGTTTCTCCTACGAGCAGTACTTC
NA	TRBJ2-4	15	NA	TRBV18	CASSPPSPEGNIQYF	TGTGCCAGCTCACCTCCATCCCCAGAGGGAAACATTCAGTACTTC
NA	TRBJ2-5	15	TRBD2	TRBV7-3	CASSLTGTSGETQYF	TGTGCCAGCAGCTTAACTGGGACTAGCGGAGAGACCCAGTACTTC
NA	TRBJ1-1	12	NA	TRBV25-1	CASSTLNTEAFF	TGTGCCAGCAGTACATTGAACACTGAAGCTTTCTTT
NA	TRBJ1-2	15	TRBD1	TRBV5-1	CASSSLQGANYGYTF	TGCGCCAGCAGCTCCCTACAGGGGGCAAACTATGGCTACACCTTC
NA	TRBJ2-3	14	TRBD2	TRBV6-5	CASSSGLAHGTQYF	TGTGCCAGCAGTTCCGGACTAGCCCACGGTACGCAGTATTTT
NA	TRBJ2-7	15	NA	TRBV7-9	CASSSGTLGSYEQYF	TGTGCCAGCAGCTCCGGGACACTCGGCTCCTACGAGCAGTACTTC
NA	TRBJ2-5	14	NA	TRBV5-6	CASTLMTGRETQYF	TGTGCCAGCACCCTAATGACAGGCAGAGAGACCCAGTACTTC
NA	TRBJ2-7	14	NA	TRBV7-3	CASSFTGEIAEQYF	TGTGCCAGCAGCTTTACGGGAGAGATTGCCGAGCAGTACTTC
once	TRBJ2-1	13	NA	TRBV11-3	CASSFDQGNEQFF	TGTGCCAGCAGCTTTGACCAGGGCAATGAGCAGTTCTTC
NA	TRBJ2-1	14	NA	TRBV4-1	CASSQDLAYNEQFF	TGCGCCAGCAGCCAAGATCTTGCCTACAATGAGCAGTTCTTC
NA	TRBJ2-7	14	TRBD2	TRBV5-4	CASSLLGEGYEQYF	TGTGCCAGCAGCCTCTTGGGGGAGGGCTACGAGCAGTACTTC
NA	TRBJ2-1	16	NA	TRBV10-3	CAISEIQTFRNNEQFF	TGTGCCATCAGTGAGATACAGACGTTCCGCAACAATGAGCAGTTCTTC
NA	TRBJ1-1	15	TRBD1	TRBV28	CASTLLGQLNTEAFF	TGTGCCAGCACCCTTCTGGGACAGTTGAACACTGAAGCTTTCTTT
once	TRBJ2-1	15	NA	TRBV7-9	CASSLPGYAYNEQFF	TGTGCCAGCAGCTTACCGGGGTATGCCTACAATGAGCAGTTCTTC
NA	TRBJ2-5	18	TRBD2	TRBV4-2	CASSQDPTSGTLGETQYF	TGTGCCAGCAGCCAAGATCCGACTAGCGGAACCCTTGGGGAGACCCAGTACTTC